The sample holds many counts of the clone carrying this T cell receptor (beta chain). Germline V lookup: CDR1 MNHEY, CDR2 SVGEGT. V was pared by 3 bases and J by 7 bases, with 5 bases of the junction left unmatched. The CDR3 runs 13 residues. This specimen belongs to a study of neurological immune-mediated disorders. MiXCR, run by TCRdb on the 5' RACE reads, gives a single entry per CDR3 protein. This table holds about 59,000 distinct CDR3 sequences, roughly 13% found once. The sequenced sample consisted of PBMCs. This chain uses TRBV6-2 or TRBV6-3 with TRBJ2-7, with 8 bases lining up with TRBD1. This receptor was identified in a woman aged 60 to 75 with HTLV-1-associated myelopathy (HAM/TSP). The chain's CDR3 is CASSYLDRGEQYF. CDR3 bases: TGTGCCAGCAGTTATCTCGACAGGGGTGAGCAGTACTTC.